Following are 21 T cell receptor beta chains from one sample sequenced in a study of blood T cell repertoires in COVID-19 (TCRdb year 2020). Receptors were amplified or captured by the immunoSEQ multiplex PCR assay. TCRdb carries this immuneACCESS record with in-frame sequences only. Its versions omit some clonotypes, under half of them owing to an unresolved V gene in the studies checked, with the rest unexplained. In this sample the table shows 100,000 to 150,000 clones, about 70% of which occur a single time. Clones ranked in the top ten supply approximately 2% of the sample. The sequencing input was peripheral blood. The receptors shown here come from a woman in her 70s with acute or convalescent COVID-19.

J is TRBJ2-7 and V is TRBV6-1, with a weak D call TRBD1 (7 bases). Trimming cost V 2 bases and J 5 bases, with 19 bases left between them. This CDR3 region has 16 residues. CDR1 and CDR2 from the germline V gene are MNHNS and SASEGT. CDR3 in amino acids: CASSERTGGAKNEQYF. The CDR3 DNA reads TGTGCCAGCAGTGAACGGACAGGAGGGGCTAAAAACGAGCAGTACTTC.

This chain connects TRBV7-2 to TRBJ2-7; D may be TRBD1 (5 bases). This CDR3 spans 13 amino acids. Trimming took 3 bases from V and 3 from J, leaving 9 bases between them. In germline, CDR1 is SGHTA, CDR2 FQGNSA. Here the CDR3 reads CASSLDTFYEQYF. In DNA, the CDR3 is TGTGCCAGCAGCTTGGACACCTTCTACGAGCAGTACTTC.

This clone was seen at least ten times. This chain connects TRBV7-9 to TRBJ1-1; TRBD1 matches 10 bases. CDR1 and CDR2 from the germline V gene are SEHNR and FQNEAQ (reference sequence). V shed 5 bases, J shed 5 bases, and the junction held 11 bases outside the gene matches. This CDR3 is 16 amino acids long. CDR3 nucleotides: TGTGCCAGCAGCCACCCCCCTCGACAGGGGGCAACTGAAGCTTTCTTT. Amino acids: CASSHPPRQGATEAFF.

The rearrangement uses TRBV28 and TRBJ1-1; 7 bases agree with TRBD1. V was clipped by 10 bases and J by 1 base; unmatched bases: 6. The CDR3 contains 13 residues. The germline V gene encodes CDR1 MDHEN and CDR2 SYDVKM. The CDR3 spells CANRGGQNTEAFF. DNA for the CDR3: TGTGCCAACAGGGGAGGGCAGAACACTGAAGCTTTCTTT.

The rearrangement joins TRBV6-2 or TRBV6-3 to TRBJ1-1; 10 bases are a match to TRBD1. J was trimmed by 5 bases and V by 5 bases; bases with no gene match: 11. The CDR3 is made up of 16 amino acids. Per the germline V gene, CDR1 is MNHEY and CDR2 is SVGEGT. Written as DNA, the CDR3 is TGTGCCAGCAGTAGCGGACAGGGGGGGCCGAGAACTGAAGCTTTCTTT. This sequence encodes CASSSGQGGPRTEAFF.

This clone was seen only a few times. The chain uses TRBV30 and TRBJ1-4; tentatively, D is TRBD1 (5 bases). Germline CDR1 and CDR2: GTSNPN and SVGIG (reference sequence). The CDR3 loop spans 19 amino acids. The V and J ends lost 3 bases and 8 bases respectively, with 31 bases between them. The chain's CDR3 is CAWSPPRQGTTVVREKLFF. Here the CDR3 DNA reads TGTGCCTGGAGCCCTCCCCGACAAGGGACTACAGTCGTGAGGGAAAAACTGTTTTTT.

This clone was observed once. The chain uses TRBV9 and TRBJ2-3; the D gene is possibly TRBD2 (6 bases). Trimming pared 2 bases from V and 0 bases from J, leaving 10 bases between. The CDR3 spans 15 residues. The germline gives CDR1 SGDLS, CDR2 YYNGEE. The CDR3 spells CASSVGLASTDTQYF. DNA for the CDR3: TGTGCCAGCAGCGTTGGGCTAGCGAGCACAGATACGCAGTATTTT.

The rearrangement uses TRBV6-2 or TRBV6-3 and TRBJ2-7, with 9 bases that match TRBD1. After removal of 2 bases from V and 4 bases from J, the junction contained 9 bases not matched to a gene. Germline CDR1 is MNHEY and CDR2 is SVGEGT. This CDR3 has 16 residues. CDR3 DNA sequence: TGTGCCAGCAGTTACCCTACCGGGACAGGGATTTACGAGCAGTACTTC. Amino acids: CASSYPTGTGIYEQYF.

This clone was counted between two and nine times. The rearrangement links TRBV28 to TRBJ2-1, with TRBD2 matching 10 bases. Germline V gene sequence: CDR1 MDHEN, CDR2 SYDVKM. J was trimmed by 8 bases and V by 7 bases; bases with no gene match: 8. The CDR3 runs to 14 residues. CDR3 amino acids: CASKLAGNLDEQFF. The CDR3 coding sequence is TGTGCCAGCAAACTAGCGGGAAATCTCGATGAGCAGTTCTTC.

The chain uses TRBV5-6 and TRBJ1-5; perhaps TRBD1 as D (5 bases). This CDR3 is 15 amino acids long. CDR1 is SGHDT and CDR2 is YYEEEE in the germline V gene. The germline V and J ends were trimmed by 1 base and 6 bases, with 14 bases remaining between them. In DNA, the CDR3 is TGTGCCAGCAGCTTGTGGGGGATGGGACTTCAGCCCCAGCATTTT. Its protein product is CASSLWGMGLQPQHF.

The chain uses TRBV28 and TRBJ2-1; TRBD1 is a possible D gene (5 bases). The ends were cut back, 5 bases at V and 0 bases at J, with 11 bases in the middle. The CDR3 totals 15 residues. Germline CDR1 reads MDHEN; CDR2 reads SYDVKM. The CDR3 DNA reads as TGTGCCAGCAGTCCGACAGTCAGCTCCTACAATGAGCAGTTCTTC. Translated, it gives CASSPTVSSYNEQFF.

The chain joins TRBV12-5 to TRBJ1-1; D unresolved. The CDR3 is 13 residues long. Germline loops: CDR1 LGHNT, CDR2 FRNRAP. Deletions cut 7 bases from V and 1 base from J, with 10 bases between. The CDR3 DNA is TGTGCTAGTGTGTTCGAACAGAACACTGAAGCTTTCTTT. It yields the protein CASVFEQNTEAFF.

The chain uses TRBV5-1 and TRBJ2-7; no clear D gene. The CDR3 has 13 amino acids. CDR1 is SGHRS, CDR2 YFSETQ, per germline. V shed 0 bases and J shed 6 bases, with 10 bases lying between them. The CDR3 DNA sequence: TGCGCCAGCAGCTTGGAACCCGGTCCCGAGCAGTACTTC. Amino acid sequence: CASSLEPGPEQYF.

V is TRBV5-1 and J is TRBJ2-2, with D maybe TRBD1 (6 bases). Germline V gives CDR1 SGHRS, CDR2 YFSETQ. The germline V and J ends were trimmed by 5 bases and 1 base, with 12 bases remaining between them. This CDR3 is built from 15 residues. This CDR3 is CASRRDTMNTGELFF. For the CDR3, the DNA is TGCGCCAGCAGAAGGGACACAATGAACACCGGGGAGCTGTTTTTT.

The chain carries TRBV5-6 and TRBJ2-7; the D is unclear. Per germline, CDR1 SGHDT and CDR2 YYEEEE. The CDR3 contains 15 residues. Trimming took off 1 base at V and 6 bases at J, with 17 bases between the two ends. CDR3 sequence (DNA): TGTGCCAGCAGCTTGTCGGCCCTGGCTAGTCGCGAGCAGTACTTC. Protein sequence: CASSLSALASREQYF.

The chain uses TRBV10-2 and TRBJ2-7, with D possibly matching TRBD1 (5 bases). Trimming shortened V by 3 bases and J by 4 bases, and 10 bases separated the two germline ends. The CDR3 length is 13 residues. Germline V gives CDR1 WSHSY, CDR2 SAAADI. The CDR3 loop is CASSEQARYEQYF. The CDR3 nucleotides are TGCGCCAGCAGTGAACAGGCCCGTTACGAGCAGTACTTC.

The rearrangement joins TRBV12-3 or TRBV12-4 to TRBJ2-7, with D perhaps TRBD1 (6 bases). Trimming stripped 4 bases from V and 7 bases from J, with 11 bases between. The CDR3 is made up of 12 amino acids. CDR3 sequence (DNA): TGTGCCAGCAGTTCAGGGGTCGTGGAGCAGTACTTC. Its translation is CASSSGVVEQYF.

There are a few counts of this clone. The CDR3 reads CARSLHRRETQYF. CDR3 DNA sequence: TGTGCCAGAAGCCTACACCGGAGAGAGACCCAGTACTTC. The chain carries TRBV5-3 and TRBJ2-5; D is ambiguous. TRBV5-3 is designated an ORF whose function remains uncertain. The CDR3 covers 13 residues. Trimming took 4 bases from V and 4 from J, leaving 11 bases between them.

The chain combines TRBV5-8 with TRBJ1-2; a possible D gene is TRBD1 (6 bases). V gave up 3 bases and J gave up 3 bases, with 9 bases separating them. The CDR3 contains 13 residues. CDR1 is SGHTS and CDR2 is YDEGEE in the germline V gene. The chain's CDR3 is CASSSDRYYGYTF. For the CDR3, the DNA is TGTGCCAGCAGCTCGGACAGATACTATGGCTACACCTTC.

This rearrangement joins TRBV19 to TRBJ2-3, with 9 bases matching TRBD1. The V gene's germline CDR1 is LNHDA and CDR2 SQIVND (reference sequence). J was trimmed by 4 bases and V by 7 bases; bases with no gene match: 3. The CDR3 is made up of 13 amino acids. DNA of the CDR3: TGTGCCAGTAAGGACAGGGGACCAGATACGCAGTATTTT. This translates into CASKDRGPDTQYF.

The chain is built from TRBV15 and TRBJ2-5; 10 bases are shared with TRBD1. The CDR3 consists of 16 residues. Germline V CDR1 and CDR2: LNHNV, YYDKDF (reference sequence). With 1 base clipped from V and 5 bases from J, the junction kept 7 bases outside the gene matches. CDR3 nucleotide sequence: TGTGCCACCAGCAGAGCCGGAGGGGACAGGGGTGAGACCCAGTACTTC. Amino acid sequence: CATSRAGGDRGETQYF.